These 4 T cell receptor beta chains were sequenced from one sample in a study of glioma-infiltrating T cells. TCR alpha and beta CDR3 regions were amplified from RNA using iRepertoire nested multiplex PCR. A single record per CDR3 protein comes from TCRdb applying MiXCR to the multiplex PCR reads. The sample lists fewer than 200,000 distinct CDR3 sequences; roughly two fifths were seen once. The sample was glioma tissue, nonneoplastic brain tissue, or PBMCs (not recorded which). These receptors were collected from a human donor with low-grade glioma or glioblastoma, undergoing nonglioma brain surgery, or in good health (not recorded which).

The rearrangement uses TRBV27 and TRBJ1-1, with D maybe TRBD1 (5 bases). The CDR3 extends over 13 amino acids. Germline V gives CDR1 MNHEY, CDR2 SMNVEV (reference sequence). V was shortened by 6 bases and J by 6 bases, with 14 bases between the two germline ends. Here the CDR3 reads CASSLSPGSEAFF. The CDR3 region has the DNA TGTGCCAGCAGCCTGAGCCCAGGGTCTGAAGCTTTCTTT.

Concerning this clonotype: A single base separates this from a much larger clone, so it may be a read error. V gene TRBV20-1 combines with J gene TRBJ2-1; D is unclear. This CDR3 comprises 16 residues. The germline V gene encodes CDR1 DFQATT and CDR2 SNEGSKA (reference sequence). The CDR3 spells CSPRDLSKTSYNEQFF. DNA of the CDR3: TGCAGTCCTAGAGATCTTTCCAAAACCTCCTACAATGAGCAGTTCTTC.

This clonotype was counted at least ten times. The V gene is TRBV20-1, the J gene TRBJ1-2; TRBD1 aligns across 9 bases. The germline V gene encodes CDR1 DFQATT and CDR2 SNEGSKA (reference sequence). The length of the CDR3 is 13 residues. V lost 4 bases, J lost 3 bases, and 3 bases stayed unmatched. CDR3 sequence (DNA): TGCAGTGCTACGACAGGGGGTGACTATGGCTACACCTTC. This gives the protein CSATTGGDYGYTF.

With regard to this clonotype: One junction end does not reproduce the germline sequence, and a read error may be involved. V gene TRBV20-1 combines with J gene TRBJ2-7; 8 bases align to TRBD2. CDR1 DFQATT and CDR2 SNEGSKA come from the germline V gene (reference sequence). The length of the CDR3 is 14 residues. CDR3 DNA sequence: TGCAATGCTAGCGGTACTAGCGGCTCCTACGAGCAGTACTTC. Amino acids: CNASGTSGSYEQYF.